This entry describes one TCR beta chain. A roughly 10 ml volume of fresh peripheral blood provided the PBMCs. The data stem from a study of T cells in Graves' hyperthyroidism and ophthalmopathy. J was trimmed by 0 bases and V by 4 bases; bases with no gene match: 8. This CDR3 has 17 amino acids. CDR1 is SGHDT, CDR2 YYEEEE, per germline. The investigators amplified TCR beta CDR3 regions from RNA transcripts. With the HTBI primer set, the TCR CDR3 went through a first round of RT-PCR. One entry per CDR3 protein, called by TCRdb with MiXCR from the multiplex PCR reads. The repertoire has hundreds of thousands of distinct CDR3 sequences, about 15% of them found once; the top ten carry 32%.

The source of this sequence is a woman in her twenties or thirties with Graves' hyperthyroidism. The sequencing input was blood. J is TRBJ1-5 and V is TRBV5-6; 9 nucleotides agree with TRBD1. DNA for the CDR3: TGTGCCAGCAGCCATGGACAGGGGAGGTATAGCAATCAGCCCCAGCATTTT. It specifies CASSHGQGRYSNQPQHF.